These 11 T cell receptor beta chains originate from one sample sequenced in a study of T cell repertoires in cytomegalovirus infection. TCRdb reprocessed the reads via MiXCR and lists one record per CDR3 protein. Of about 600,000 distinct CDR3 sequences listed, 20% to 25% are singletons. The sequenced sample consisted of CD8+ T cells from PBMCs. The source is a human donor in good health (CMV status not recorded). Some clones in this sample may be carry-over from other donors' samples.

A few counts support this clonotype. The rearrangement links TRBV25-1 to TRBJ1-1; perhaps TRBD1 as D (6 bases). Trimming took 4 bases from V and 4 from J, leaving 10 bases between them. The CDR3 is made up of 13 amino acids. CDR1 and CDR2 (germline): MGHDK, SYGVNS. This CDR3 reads CASSVSRGTEAFF. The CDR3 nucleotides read TGTGCCAGCAGTGTATCCAGGGGCACTGAAGCTTTCTTT.

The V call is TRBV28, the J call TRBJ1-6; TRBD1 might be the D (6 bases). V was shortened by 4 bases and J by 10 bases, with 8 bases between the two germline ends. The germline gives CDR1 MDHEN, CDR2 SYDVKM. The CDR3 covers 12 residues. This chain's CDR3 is CASSYGTSPLHF. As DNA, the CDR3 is TGTGCCAGCAGTTATGGGACATCACCCCTCCACTTT.

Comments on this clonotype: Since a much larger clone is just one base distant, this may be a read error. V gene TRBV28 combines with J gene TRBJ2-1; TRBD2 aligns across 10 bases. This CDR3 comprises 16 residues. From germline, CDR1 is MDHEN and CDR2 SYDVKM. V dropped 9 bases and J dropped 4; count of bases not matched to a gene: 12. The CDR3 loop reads CARRTRTSGSYNEQFF. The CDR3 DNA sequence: TGTGCCAGGAGAACCCGGACTAGCGGATCGTACAATGAGCAGTTCTTC.

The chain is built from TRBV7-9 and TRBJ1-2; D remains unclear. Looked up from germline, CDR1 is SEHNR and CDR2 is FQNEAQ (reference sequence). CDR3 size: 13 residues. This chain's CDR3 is CATLRIEDYGYTF. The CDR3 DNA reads TGTGCTACACTACGGATAGAAGACTATGGCTACACCTTC.

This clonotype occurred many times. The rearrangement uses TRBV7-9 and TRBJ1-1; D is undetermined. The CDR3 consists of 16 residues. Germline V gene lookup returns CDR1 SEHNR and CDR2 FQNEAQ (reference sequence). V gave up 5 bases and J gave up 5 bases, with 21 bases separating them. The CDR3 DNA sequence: TGTGCCAGCAGCCACCCGTCCGGTGGTAGCGGGACTGAAGCTTTCTTT. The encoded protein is CASSHPSGGSGTEAFF.

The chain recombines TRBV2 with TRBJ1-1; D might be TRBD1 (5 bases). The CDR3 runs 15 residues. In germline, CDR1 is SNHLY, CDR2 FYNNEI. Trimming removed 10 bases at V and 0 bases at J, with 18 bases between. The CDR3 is CATPSAGTVNTEAFF. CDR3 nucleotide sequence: TGTGCCACCCCTAGTGCCGGGACGGTGAACACTGAAGCTTTCTTT.

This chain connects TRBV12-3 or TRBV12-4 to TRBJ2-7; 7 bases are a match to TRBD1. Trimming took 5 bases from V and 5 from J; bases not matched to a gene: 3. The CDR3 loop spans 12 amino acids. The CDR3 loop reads CASSGTADEQYF. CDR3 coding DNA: TGTGCCAGCAGTGGGACAGCAGACGAGCAGTACTTC.

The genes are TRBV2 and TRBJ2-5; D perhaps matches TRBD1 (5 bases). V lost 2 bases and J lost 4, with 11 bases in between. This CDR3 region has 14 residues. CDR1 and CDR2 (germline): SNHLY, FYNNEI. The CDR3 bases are TGTGCCAGCAGTGAAACAGGAGATGGAGAGACCCAGTACTTC. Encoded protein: CASSETGDGETQYF.

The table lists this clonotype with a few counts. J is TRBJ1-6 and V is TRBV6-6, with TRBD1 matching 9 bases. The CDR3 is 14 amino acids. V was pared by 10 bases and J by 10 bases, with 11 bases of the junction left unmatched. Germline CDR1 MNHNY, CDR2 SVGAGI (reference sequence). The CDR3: CATSEGQGSSPLHF. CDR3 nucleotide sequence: TGTGCCACATCGGAGGGACAGGGTTCATCACCCCTCCACTTT.

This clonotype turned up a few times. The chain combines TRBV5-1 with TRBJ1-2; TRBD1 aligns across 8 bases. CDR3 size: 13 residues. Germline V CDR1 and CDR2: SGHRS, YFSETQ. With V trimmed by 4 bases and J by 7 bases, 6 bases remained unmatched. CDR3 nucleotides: TGCGCCAGCAGCCCGGACAGGGTTTCTGGCTACACCTTC. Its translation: CASSPDRVSGYTF.

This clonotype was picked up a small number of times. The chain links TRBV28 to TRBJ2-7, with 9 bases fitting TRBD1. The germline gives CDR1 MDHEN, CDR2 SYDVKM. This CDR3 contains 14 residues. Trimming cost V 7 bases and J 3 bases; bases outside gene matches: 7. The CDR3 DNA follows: TGTGCCAGCACCAGGACAGGGGTAGGCTACGAGCAGTACGTC. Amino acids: CASTRTGVGYEQYV.